This T cell receptor beta chain was profiled in a study of shared clonotypes between healthy human individuals. Study outcomes and limitations: Deeper or shallower sequencing was expected to change how clonotypes are shared among donors. It was only blood that was sampled, and tissue repertoires likely differ.

As regards this clone: Its antigen is undetermined.

Investigators spread the genomic DNA of each subset evenly over several immunoSEQ plates. Produced via immunoSEQ multiplex PCR; TCRdb's table is partial and in-frame only. This sample has 2 million to 2.5 million clones, with roughly 93% found just once. From CD4+ cells came CD45RA+ naive and CD45RA-negative memory subsets. Looked up from germline, CDR1 is DFQATT and CDR2 is SNEGSKA (reference sequence). Trimming removed 5 bases from V and 1 base from J, with 5 bases in between. This CDR3 has 11 amino acids. This clonotype was obtained from a man aged 18 to 30 in good health. Some clones in this sample may be carry-over from other donors' samples. Sequencing used naive CD4+ T cells from PBMCs. Subset indicated: CD45RA+ positively selected. The V call is TRBV20-1, the J call TRBJ1-1, with unresolved D. The DNA for the CDR3 is TGCAGTGCTCCTACGAACACTGAAGCTTTCTTT. Translation gives CSAPTNTEAFF.